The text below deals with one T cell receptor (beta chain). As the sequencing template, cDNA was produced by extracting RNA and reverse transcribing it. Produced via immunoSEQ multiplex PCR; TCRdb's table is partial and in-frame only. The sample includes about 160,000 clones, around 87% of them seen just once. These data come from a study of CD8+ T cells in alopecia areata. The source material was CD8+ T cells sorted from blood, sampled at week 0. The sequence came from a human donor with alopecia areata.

The CDR3 loop is CASSYSLAGFNNEQFF. The CDR3 DNA sequence: TGTGCCAGCAGTTACTCTCTAGCGGGATTTAACAATGAGCAGTTCTTC. The chain has TRBV6-5 and TRBJ2-1; 9 nucleotides align to TRBD2. CDR1 and CDR2 (germline): MNHEY, SVGAGI. This CDR3 region has 16 residues. The junction had 5 bases not matched to a gene; V was cut back by 0 bases and J by 5 bases.